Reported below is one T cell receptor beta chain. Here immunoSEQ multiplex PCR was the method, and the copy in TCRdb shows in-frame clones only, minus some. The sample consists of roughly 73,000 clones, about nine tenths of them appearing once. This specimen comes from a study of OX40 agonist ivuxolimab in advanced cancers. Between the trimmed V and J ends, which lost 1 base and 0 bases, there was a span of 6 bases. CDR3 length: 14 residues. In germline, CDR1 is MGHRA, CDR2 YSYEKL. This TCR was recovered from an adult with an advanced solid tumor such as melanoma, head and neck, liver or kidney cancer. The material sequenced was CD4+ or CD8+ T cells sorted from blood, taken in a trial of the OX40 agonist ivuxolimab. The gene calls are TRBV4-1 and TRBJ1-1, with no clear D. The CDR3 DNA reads TGCGCCAGCAGCCAAGTGAATATGAACACTGAAGCTTTCTTT. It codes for CASSQVNMNTEAFF.